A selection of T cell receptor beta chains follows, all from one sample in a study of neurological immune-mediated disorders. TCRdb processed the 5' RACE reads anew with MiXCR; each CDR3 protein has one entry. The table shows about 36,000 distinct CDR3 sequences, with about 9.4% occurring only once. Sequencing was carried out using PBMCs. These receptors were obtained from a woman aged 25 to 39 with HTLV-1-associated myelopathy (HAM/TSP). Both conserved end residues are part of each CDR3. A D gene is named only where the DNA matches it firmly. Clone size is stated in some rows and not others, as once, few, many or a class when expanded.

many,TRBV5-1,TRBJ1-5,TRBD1,CASSLGDRDNQPQHF,TGCGCCAGCAGCTTGGGGGACAGGGACAATCAGCCCCAGCATTTT
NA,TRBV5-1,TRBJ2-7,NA,CASSLGVRINEQYF,TGCGCCAGCAGCTTGGGGGTCAGGATCAACGAGCAGTACTTC
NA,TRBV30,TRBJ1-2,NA,CAWSRMWDGYTF,TGTGCCTGGAGCCGGATGTGGGACGGCTACACCTTC
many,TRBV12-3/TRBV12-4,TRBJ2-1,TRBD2,CASSPQLAGNNEQFF,TGTGCCAGCAGCCCCCAACTAGCGGGGAACAATGAGCAGTTCTTC
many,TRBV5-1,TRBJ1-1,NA,CASSLVGKSTDEAFF,TGCGCCAGCAGCTTGGTTGGGAAATCGACAGACGAAGCTTTCTTT
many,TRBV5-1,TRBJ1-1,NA,CASSRGLMNTEAFF,TGCGCCAGCAGCAGGGGCCTTATGAACACTGAAGCTTTCTTT
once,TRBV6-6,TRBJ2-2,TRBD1,CARTRGQGAGELFF,TGTGCAAGAACCAGAGGCCAGGGGGCCGGGGAGCTGTTTTTT
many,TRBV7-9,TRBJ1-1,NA,CASSLGPVEAGTAFF,TGTGCCAGCAGCTTAGGCCCCGTGGAGGCGGGGACGGCTTTCTTT
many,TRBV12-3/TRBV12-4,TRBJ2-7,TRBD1,CASREGQLYEQYF,TGTGCCAGCCGAGAGGGACAGCTCTACGAGCAGTACTTC
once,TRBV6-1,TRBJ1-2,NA,CASSEDIILMDNYGYTF,TGTGCCAGCAGTGAAGATATCATCTTGATGGACAACTATGGCTACACCTTC
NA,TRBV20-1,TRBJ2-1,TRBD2,CSARGPGREGLNEQFF,TGCAGTGCTAGAGGGCCCGGGCGGGAGGGCTTGAATGAGCAGTTCTTC
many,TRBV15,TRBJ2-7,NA,CATSLEGSSYEQYF,TGTGCCACCAGCCTGGAGGGTTCCTCTTACGAGCAGTACTTC
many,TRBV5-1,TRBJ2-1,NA,CASSLDSSLDEQFF,TGCGCCAGCAGCTTAGATTCCTCCCTCGATGAGCAGTTCTTC
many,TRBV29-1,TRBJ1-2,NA,CSVPGSYGYTF,TGCAGCGTCCCGGGCTCCTATGGCTACACCTTC
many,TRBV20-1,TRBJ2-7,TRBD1,CSARRTGSYEQYF,TGCAGTGCCAGACGGACAGGGAGCTACGAGCAGTACTTC
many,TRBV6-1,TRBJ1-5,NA,CASSGMGGSGSSPQHF,TGTGCCAGCAGTGGTATGGGAGGGTCGGGCTCCTCGCCCCAGCATTTT
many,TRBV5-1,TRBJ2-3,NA,CASSLGFSGDSFTDTQYF,TGCGCCAGCAGCTTGGGCTTTTCTGGGGACTCTTTCACAGATACGCAGTATTTT
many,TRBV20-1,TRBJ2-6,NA,CSARGGPAYSGANVLTF,TGCAGTGCTAGAGGGGGACCTGCTTACTCTGGGGCCAACGTCCTGACTTTC
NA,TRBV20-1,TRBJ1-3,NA,CSASRGRDRDTIYF,TGCAGTGCTAGTCGTGGCAGGGACCGTGACACCATATATTTT
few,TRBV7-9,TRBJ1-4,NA,CASSKGTTWEKLFF,TGTGCCAGCAGCAAGGGGACCACGTGGGAAAAACTGTTTTTT
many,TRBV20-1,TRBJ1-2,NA,CSARGPNYGYTF,TGCAGTGCTAGGGGGCCTAACTATGGCTACACCTTC
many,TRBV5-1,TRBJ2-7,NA,CASRRSANLGDRYEQYF,TGCGCCAGCAGAAGGTCAGCGAACCTGGGGGACCGCTACGAGCAGTACTTC
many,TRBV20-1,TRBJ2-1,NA,CSARSRNEQFF,TGCAGTGCTAGATCAAGGAATGAGCAGTTCTTC
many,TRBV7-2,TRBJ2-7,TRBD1,CASSLIQGIYEQYF,TGTGCCAGCAGCTTAATACAGGGGATCTACGAGCAGTACTTC
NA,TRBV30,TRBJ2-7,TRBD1,CAWGRQGPYEQYF,TGTGCCTGGGGGAGACAGGGGCCCTACGAGCAGTACTTC
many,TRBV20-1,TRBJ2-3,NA,CSARGYLKIGGTDTQYF,TGCAGTGCTAGAGGGTATCTTAAGATTGGAGGCACAGATACGCAGTATTTT
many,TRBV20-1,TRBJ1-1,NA,CSAVAGGVRPNTEAFF,TGCAGTGCCGTGGCTGGGGGGGTGAGGCCGAACACTGAAGCTTTCTTT
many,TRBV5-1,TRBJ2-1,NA,CASSFITGHYNEQFF,TGCGCCAGCAGTTTTATAACGGGGCACTACAATGAGCAGTTCTTC
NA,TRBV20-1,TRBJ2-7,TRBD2,CSASGGTRGHEQYF,TGCAGTGCTAGTGGTGGGACTAGAGGCCACGAGCAGTACTTC
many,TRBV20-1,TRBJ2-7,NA,CSATDGGRYEQYF,TGCAGTGCTACGGACGGGGGTCGCTACGAGCAGTACTTC
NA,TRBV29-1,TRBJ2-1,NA,CSVVGQGLPSEQFF,TGCAGCGTTGTGGGGCAGGGTCTCCCAAGTGAGCAGTTCTTC
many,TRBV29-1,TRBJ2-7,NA,CSVGSFHEQYF,TGCAGCGTTGGGAGTTTCCACGAGCAGTACTTC
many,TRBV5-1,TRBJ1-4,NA,CASSLAGTRNEKLFF,TGCGCCAGCAGCCTGGCGGGAACAAGAAATGAAAAACTGTTTTTT
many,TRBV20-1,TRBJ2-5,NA,CSARRQSPETQYF,TGCAGTGCTCGTCGACAGAGCCCAGAGACCCAGTACTTC
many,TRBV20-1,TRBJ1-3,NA,CSARDGYSGNTIYF,TGCAGTGCTAGAGACGGATACTCTGGAAACACCATATATTTT
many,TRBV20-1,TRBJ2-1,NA,CSAPGGTGFYNEQFF,TGCAGTGCCCCGGGGGGGACAGGGTTTTACAATGAGCAGTTCTTC
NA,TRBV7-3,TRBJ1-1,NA,CASSFYICSARVPGNTEAFF,NA
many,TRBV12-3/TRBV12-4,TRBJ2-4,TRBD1,CASSLTGVAKNIQYF,TGTGCCAGCAGTTTAACAGGGGTGGCCAAAAACATTCAGTACTTC
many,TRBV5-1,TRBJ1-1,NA,CASSTGRENTEAFF,TGCGCCAGCAGCACCGGTAGGGAGAACACTGAAGCTTTCTTT
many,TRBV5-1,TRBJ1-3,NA,CASSLAGPGNTIYF,TGCGCCAGCAGCTTGGCAGGTCCTGGAAACACCATATATTTT
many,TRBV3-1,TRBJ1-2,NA,CASRRRAGSSYGYTF,TGTGCCAGCAGACGAAGGGCAGGCTCAAGCTATGGCTACACCTTC